One sample yielded the 2 T cell receptor beta chains listed below, sequenced in a study of response to subunit inactivated influenza vaccine. A single record per CDR3 protein comes from TCRdb applying MiXCR to the RT-PCR reads. The profile covers some 300,000 distinct CDR3 sequences, with over 20% appearing a single time and 10% taken by the ten largest. The material was PBMCs from blood, obtained about 20 months after vaccination. Receptors originate from a man aged 50 to 69 who received an inactivated influenza vaccine.

This clonotype showed up just a few times. The chain uses TRBV19 and TRBJ1-5; D may be TRBD1 (5 bases). The CDR3 has 14 residues. Germline V gene lookup returns CDR1 LNHDA and CDR2 SQIVND (reference sequence). Trimming removed 1 base from V and 1 base from J, with 5 bases in between. CDR3 amino acids: CASSIGGSNQPQHF. The CDR3 DNA sequence: TGTGCCAGTAGTATAGGGGGGAGCAATCAGCCCCAGCATTTT.

This chain joins TRBV29-1 and TRBJ2-1, with 8 bases lining up with TRBD2. V lost 5 bases and J lost 7; bases outside the gene matches: 25. In germline, CDR1 is SQVTM, CDR2 ANQGSEA. CDR3 size: 19 residues. The CDR3 spells CSVTRTGTRNTRIGNEQFF. In DNA, the CDR3 is TGCAGCGTTACCCGTACCGGGACTAGAAATACCCGTATCGGTAATGAGCAGTTCTTC.